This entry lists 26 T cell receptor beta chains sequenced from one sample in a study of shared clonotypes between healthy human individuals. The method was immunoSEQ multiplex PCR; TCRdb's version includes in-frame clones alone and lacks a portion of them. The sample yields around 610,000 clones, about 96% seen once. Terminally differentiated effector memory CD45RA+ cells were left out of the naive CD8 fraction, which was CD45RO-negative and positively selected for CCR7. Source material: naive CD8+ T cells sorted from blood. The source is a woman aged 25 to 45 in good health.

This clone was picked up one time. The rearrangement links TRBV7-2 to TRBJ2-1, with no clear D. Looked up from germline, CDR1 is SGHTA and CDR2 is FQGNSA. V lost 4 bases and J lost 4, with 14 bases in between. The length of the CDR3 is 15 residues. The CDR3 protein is CASSSVLGSYNEQFF. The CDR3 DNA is TGTGCCAGCAGCTCCGTCCTGGGGTCATACAATGAGCAGTTCTTC.

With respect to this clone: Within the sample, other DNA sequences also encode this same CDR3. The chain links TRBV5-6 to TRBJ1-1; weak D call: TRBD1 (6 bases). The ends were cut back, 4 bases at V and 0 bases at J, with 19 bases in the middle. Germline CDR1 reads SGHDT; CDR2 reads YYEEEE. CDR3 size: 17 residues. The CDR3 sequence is CASSLNPQGFMNTEAFF. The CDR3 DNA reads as TGTGCCAGCAGCCTAAACCCACAGGGTTTCATGAACACTGAAGCTTTCTTT.

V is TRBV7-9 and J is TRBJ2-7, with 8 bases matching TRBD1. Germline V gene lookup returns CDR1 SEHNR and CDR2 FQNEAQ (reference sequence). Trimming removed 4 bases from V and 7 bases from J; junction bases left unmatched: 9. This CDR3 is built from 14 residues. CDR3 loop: CASSSRQGSREQYF. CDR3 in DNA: TGTGCCAGCAGCTCGAGACAGGGGTCGAGAGAGCAGTACTTC.

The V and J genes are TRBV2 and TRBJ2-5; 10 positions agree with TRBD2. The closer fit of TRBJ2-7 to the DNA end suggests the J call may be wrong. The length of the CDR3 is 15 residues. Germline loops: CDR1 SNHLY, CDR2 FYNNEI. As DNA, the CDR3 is TGTGCCAGCAGTACCACTAGCGGGAATCCCTACGAGCAGTACTTC. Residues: CASSTTSGNPYEQYF.

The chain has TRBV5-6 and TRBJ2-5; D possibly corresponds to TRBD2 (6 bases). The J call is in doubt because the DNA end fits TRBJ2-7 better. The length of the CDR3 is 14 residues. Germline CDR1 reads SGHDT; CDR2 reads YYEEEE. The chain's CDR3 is CASRLREVTYEQYF. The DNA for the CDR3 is TGTGCCAGCAGGCTAAGGGAGGTAACCTACGAGCAGTACTTC.

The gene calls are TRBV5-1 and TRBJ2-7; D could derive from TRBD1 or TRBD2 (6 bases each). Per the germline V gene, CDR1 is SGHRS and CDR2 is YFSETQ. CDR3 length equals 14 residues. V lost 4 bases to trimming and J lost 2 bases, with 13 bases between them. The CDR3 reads CASSPTGRTYEQYF. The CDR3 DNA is TGCGCCAGCAGCCCAACAGGGAGGACCTACGAGCAGTACTTC.

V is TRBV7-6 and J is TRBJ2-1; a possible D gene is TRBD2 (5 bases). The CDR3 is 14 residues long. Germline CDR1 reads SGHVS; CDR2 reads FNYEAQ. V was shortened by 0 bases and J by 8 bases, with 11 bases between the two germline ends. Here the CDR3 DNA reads TGTGCCAGCAGCTTAGCGGGAGTGGGAGATGAGCAGTTCTTC. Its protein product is CASSLAGVGDEQFF.

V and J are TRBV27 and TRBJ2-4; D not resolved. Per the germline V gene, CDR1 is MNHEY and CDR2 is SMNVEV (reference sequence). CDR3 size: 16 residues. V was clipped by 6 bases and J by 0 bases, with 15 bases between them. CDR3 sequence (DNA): TGTGCCAGCAGCTCCCAAGAGAGTATAGCCAAAAACATTCAGTACTTC. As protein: CASSSQESIAKNIQYF.

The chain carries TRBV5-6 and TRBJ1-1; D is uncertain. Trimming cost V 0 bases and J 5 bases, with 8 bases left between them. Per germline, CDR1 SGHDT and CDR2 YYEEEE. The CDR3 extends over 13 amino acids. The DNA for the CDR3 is TGTGCCAGCAGCTTGGCTGGTTTGACTGAAGCTTTCTTT. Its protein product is CASSLAGLTEAFF.

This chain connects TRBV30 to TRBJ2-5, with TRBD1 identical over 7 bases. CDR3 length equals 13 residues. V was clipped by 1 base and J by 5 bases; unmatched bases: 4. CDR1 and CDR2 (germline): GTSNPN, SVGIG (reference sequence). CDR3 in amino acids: CAWSDRGLETQYF. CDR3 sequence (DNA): TGTGCCTGGAGTGACAGGGGTTTGGAGACCCAGTACTTC.

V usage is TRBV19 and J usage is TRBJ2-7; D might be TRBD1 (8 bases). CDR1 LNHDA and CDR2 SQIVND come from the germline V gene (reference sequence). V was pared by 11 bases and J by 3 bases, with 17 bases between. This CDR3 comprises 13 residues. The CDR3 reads CASQGAGDYEQYF. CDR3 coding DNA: TGTGCCTCCCAGGGGGCGGGAGACTACGAGCAGTACTTC.

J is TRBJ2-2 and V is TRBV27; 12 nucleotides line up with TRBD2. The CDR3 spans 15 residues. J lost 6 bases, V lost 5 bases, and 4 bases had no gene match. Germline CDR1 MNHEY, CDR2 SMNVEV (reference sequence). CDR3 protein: CASSRLAGEAGELFF. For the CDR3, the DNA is TGTGCCAGCAGTAGACTAGCGGGAGAGGCCGGGGAGCTGTTTTTT.

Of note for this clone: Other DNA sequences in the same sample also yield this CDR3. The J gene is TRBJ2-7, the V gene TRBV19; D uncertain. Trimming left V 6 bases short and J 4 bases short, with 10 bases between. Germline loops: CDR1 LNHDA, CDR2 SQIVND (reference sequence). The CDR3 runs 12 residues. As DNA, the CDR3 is TGTGCCAGTAGCCCCACTGGGTACGAGCAGTACTTC. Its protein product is CASSPTGYEQYF.

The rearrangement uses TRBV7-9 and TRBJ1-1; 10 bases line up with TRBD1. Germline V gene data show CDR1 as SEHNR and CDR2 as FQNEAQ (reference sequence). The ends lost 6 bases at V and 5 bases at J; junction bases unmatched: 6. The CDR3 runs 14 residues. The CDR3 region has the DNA TGTGCCAGCAGGAAGACAGGGGGCAAAACTGAAGCTTTCTTT. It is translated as CASRKTGGKTEAFF. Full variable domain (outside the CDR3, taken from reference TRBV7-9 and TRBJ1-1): DTGVSQNPRHKITKRGQNVTFRCDPISEHNRLYWYRQTLGQGPEFLTYFQNEAQLEKSRLLSDRFSAERPKGSFSTLEIQRTEQGDSAMYLCASRKTGGKTEAFFGQGTRLTVV.

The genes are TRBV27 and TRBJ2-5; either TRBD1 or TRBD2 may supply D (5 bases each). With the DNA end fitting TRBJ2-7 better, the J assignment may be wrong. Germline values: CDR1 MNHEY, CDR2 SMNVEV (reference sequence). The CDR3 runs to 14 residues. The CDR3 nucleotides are TGTGCCAGCACCGTGGGACCAGGGAACTACGAGCAGTACTTC. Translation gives CASTVGPGNYEQYF.

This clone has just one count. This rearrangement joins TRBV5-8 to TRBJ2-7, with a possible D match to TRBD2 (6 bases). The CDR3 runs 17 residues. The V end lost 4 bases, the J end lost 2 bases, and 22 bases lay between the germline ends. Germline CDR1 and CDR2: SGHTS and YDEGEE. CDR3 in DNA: TGTGCCAGCAGCCCGCCCGGGGGAGTTATGCCCCCCTACGAGCAGTACTTC. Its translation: CASSPPGGVMPPYEQYF.

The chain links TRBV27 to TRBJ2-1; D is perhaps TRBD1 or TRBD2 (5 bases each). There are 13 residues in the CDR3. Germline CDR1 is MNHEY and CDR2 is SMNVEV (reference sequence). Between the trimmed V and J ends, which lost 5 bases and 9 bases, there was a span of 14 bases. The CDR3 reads CASSPLPGTEQFF. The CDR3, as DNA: TGTGCCAGCAGTCCCCTACCGGGGACTGAGCAGTTCTTC.

CDR3 loop: CASSKLAGDNNEQFF. The CDR3 nucleotides are TGTGCCAGCAGCAAACTAGCGGGAGACAACAATGAGCAGTTCTTC. V usage is TRBV14 and J usage is TRBJ2-1, with 11 bases aligning to TRBD2. With V trimmed by 5 bases and J by 5 bases, 5 bases remained unmatched. The CDR3 contains 15 residues. CDR1 and CDR2 (germline): SGHDN, FVKESK.

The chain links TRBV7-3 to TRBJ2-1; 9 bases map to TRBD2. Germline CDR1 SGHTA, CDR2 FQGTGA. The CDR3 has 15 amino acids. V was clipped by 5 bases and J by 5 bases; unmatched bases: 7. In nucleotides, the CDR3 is TGTGCCAGCAGCCCCGTAGCGGGAGTAGACAATGAGCAGTTCTTC. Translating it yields CASSPVAGVDNEQFF.

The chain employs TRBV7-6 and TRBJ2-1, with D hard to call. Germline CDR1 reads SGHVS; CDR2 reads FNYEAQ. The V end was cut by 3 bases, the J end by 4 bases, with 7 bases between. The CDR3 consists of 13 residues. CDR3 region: CASSFGFYNEQFF. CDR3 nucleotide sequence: TGTGCCAGCAGCTTCGGCTTTTACAATGAGCAGTTCTTC.

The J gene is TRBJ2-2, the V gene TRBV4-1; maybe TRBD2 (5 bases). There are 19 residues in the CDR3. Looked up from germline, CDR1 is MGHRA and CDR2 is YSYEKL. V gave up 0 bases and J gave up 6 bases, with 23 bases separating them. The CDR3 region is CASSQDGLWAISGPGELFF. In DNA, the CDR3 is TGCGCCAGCAGCCAAGATGGACTTTGGGCCATAAGCGGCCCCGGGGAGCTGTTTTTT.

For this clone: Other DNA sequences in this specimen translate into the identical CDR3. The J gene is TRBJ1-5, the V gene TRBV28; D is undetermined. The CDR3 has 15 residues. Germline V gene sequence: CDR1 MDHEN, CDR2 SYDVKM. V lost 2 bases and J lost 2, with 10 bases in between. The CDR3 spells CASSLVGLGNQPQHF. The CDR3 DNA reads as TGTGCCAGCAGTTTAGTGGGTTTAGGCAATCAGCCCCAGCATTTT.

CDR3 residues: CASTSSVGSYNEQFF. The CDR3, as DNA: TGTGCCAGCACCTCCTCCGTGGGGAGCTACAATGAGCAGTTCTTC. This chain links TRBV28 with TRBJ2-1, with a weak D call TRBD2 (5 bases). The CDR3 consists of 15 residues. V lost 7 bases and J lost 3, with 16 bases in between. Germline CDR1 and CDR2: MDHEN and SYDVKM.

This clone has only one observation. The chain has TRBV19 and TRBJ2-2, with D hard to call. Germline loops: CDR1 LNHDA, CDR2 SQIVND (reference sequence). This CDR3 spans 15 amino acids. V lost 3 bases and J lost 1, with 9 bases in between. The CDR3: CASSIIMGNTGELFF. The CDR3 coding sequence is TGTGCCAGTAGTATTATAATGGGGAACACCGGGGAGCTGTTTTTT.

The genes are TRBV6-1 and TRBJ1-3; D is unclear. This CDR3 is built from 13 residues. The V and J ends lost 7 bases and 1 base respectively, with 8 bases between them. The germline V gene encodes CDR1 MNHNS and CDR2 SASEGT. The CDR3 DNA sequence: TGTGCCAGCACTTGGGGTTCTGGAAACACCATATATTTT. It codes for CASTWGSGNTIYF.

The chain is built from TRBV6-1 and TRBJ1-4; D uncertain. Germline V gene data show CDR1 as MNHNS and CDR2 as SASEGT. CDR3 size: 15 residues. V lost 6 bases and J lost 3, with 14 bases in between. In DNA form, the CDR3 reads TGTGCCAGCAGGCACCTAAGCCTAGCTAATGAAAAACTGTTTTTT. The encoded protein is CASRHLSLANEKLFF.